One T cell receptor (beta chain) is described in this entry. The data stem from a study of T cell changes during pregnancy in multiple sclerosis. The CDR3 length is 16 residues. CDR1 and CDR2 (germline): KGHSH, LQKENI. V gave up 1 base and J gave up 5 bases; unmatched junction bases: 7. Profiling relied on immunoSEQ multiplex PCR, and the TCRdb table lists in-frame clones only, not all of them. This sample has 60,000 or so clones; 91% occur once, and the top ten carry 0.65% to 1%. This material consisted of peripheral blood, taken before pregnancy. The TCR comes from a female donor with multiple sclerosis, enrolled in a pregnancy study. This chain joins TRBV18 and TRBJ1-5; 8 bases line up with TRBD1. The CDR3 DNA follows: TGTGCCAGCTCACCACTTGGTACAGGGGGGGATCAGCCCCAGCATTTT. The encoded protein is CASSPLGTGGDQPQHF.